This passage covers 24 T cell receptor beta chains from one sample sequenced in a study of cytomegalovirus exposure and HLA in healthy donors. In the PCR, 60 Vbeta and 13 Jbeta primers were used. This table comes from immunoSEQ multiplex PCR, and its TCRdb copy is limited to in-frame clones, with some not included. The repertoire holds 130,000 or so clones, with around 8.5% as singletons. The sequenced sample was PBMCs. The receptors derive from a man between 40 and 49 years old in good health and CMV-seronegative.

The chain uses TRBV5-1 and TRBJ2-7; tentatively, D is TRBD2 (6 bases). The ends were cut back, 0 bases at V and 3 bases at J, with 16 bases in the middle. The V gene's germline CDR1 is SGHRS and CDR2 YFSETQ. The CDR3 is 16 amino acids. The DNA for the CDR3 is TGCGCCAGCAGCTTGGAAGGGGTCTGGGGAGGCTACGAGCAGTACTTC. Protein sequence: CASSLEGVWGGYEQYF.

The gene calls are TRBV19 and TRBJ2-3; 8 bases are shared with TRBD1. Germline-derived CDR1 and CDR2 are LNHDA and SQIVND (reference sequence). V lost 5 bases and J lost 2; bases outside the gene matches: 3. The length of the CDR3 is 14 residues. CDR3 nucleotide sequence: TGTGCCAGTAGTTTCCAGGGGGCCACAGATACGCAGTATTTT. Its protein is CASSFQGATDTQYF.

This clone was picked up a small number of times. The rearrangement uses TRBV5-1 and TRBJ1-1, with D possibly being TRBD1 (5 bases). The CDR3 is 14 residues long. Between the trimmed V and J ends, which lost 2 bases and 5 bases, there was a span of 13 bases. Germline values: CDR1 SGHRS, CDR2 YFSETQ. The CDR3 DNA is TGCGCCAGCAGCTTATATAGGGGAAGGACTGAAGCTTTCTTT. The encoded protein is CASSLYRGRTEAFF.

The chain has TRBV30 and TRBJ1-2; TRBD1 matches at 9 bases. The V and J ends lost 1 base and 6 bases, in that order; junction bases with no gene match: 18. The length of the CDR3 is 18 residues. Per germline, CDR1 GTSNPN and CDR2 SVGIG (reference sequence). CDR3 in DNA: TGTGCCTGGAGTGCACCTTCTTTTACAGGGGGCGCGAAGGATGGCTACACCTTC. Its translation is CAWSAPSFTGGAKDGYTF.

This clone was observed a few times. The gene calls are TRBV2 and TRBJ1-1, with D perhaps TRBD1 (5 bases). V gave up 8 bases and J gave up 1 base, with 11 bases separating them. The CDR3 spans 13 residues. Germline CDR1 and CDR2: SNHLY and FYNNEI. CDR3 nucleotide sequence: TGTGCCAGCGGATCGACAGAGAACACTGAAGCTTTCTTT. It translates to CASGSTENTEAFF.

The chain couples TRBV9 to TRBJ2-2; D is perhaps TRBD1 (5 bases). The germline gives CDR1 SGDLS, CDR2 YYNGEE. Trimming shortened V by 3 bases and J by 1 base, and 10 bases separated the two germline ends. The CDR3 is 15 amino acids. In nucleotides, the CDR3 is TGTGCCAGCAGCGACACCACAGGGAACACCGGGGAGCTGTTTTTT. It yields the protein CASSDTTGNTGELFF.

The chain uses TRBV7-9 and TRBJ1-5; 7 bases match TRBD1. V lost 5 bases to trimming and J lost 7 bases; unmatched junction nucleotides: 5. The CDR3 is made up of 13 amino acids. The V gene's germline CDR1 is SEHNR and CDR2 FQNEAQ (reference sequence). The CDR3 reads CASSQGGDQPQHF. Written as DNA, the CDR3 is TGTGCCAGCAGCCAGGGGGGTGACCAGCCCCAGCATTTT. Based on the CDR3 plus reference TRBV7-9 and TRBJ1-5, the full variable domain is DTGVSQNPRHKITKRGQNVTFRCDPISEHNRLYWYRQTLGQGPEFLTYFQNEAQLEKSRLLSDRFSAERPKGSFSTLEIQRTEQGDSAMYLCASSQGGDQPQHFGDGTRLSIL.

The chain uses TRBV5-6 and TRBJ1-1; the match to TRBD1 covers 8 bases. V was pared by 5 bases and J by 0 bases, with 9 bases of the junction left unmatched. The germline V gene encodes CDR1 SGHDT and CDR2 YYEEEE. This CDR3 is 16 amino acids long. The CDR3 DNA follows: TGTGCCAGCAGGCCGACAGGGGAACTTGTGAACACTGAAGCTTTCTTT. Translated: CASRPTGELVNTEAFF.

CDR3 sequence (DNA): TGCGCCAGCAGTGAGTCTTACGGGACAGATACGCAGTATTTT. Protein: CASSESYGTDTQYF. The chain has TRBV10-1 and TRBJ2-3; no reliable D call. The CDR3 extends over 14 amino acids. V shed 0 bases and J shed 3 bases, with 7 bases lying between them. CDR1 is WNHNN, CDR2 SYGVQD, per germline (reference sequence).

There are a few counts of this clone. This rearrangement joins TRBV4-3 to TRBJ1-2, with D hard to call. Germline V gene data show CDR1 as LGHNA and CDR2 as YSLEER. The CDR3 consists of 15 residues. V lost 0 bases and J 10 bases, leaving 18 bases between the germline ends. The CDR3 bases are TGCGCCAGCAGCCAAGATTACGGGAGTGAAACTGACTACACCTTC. It encodes CASSQDYGSETDYTF.

V gene TRBV19 combines with J gene TRBJ1-5, with D hard to call. The CDR3 totals 14 residues. V lost 3 bases to trimming and J lost 4 bases, with 10 bases between them. Germline V gene data show CDR1 as LNHDA and CDR2 as SQIVND (reference sequence). The CDR3 DNA reads as TGTGCCAGTAGTATCCCCGGAGGGAATCAGCCCCAGCATTTT. It specifies CASSIPGGNQPQHF.

This clone appeared a few times. The V gene is TRBV4-1, the J gene TRBJ1-1; D call uncertain. The ends were cut back, 3 bases at V and 0 bases at J, with 17 bases in the middle. CDR3 size: 17 residues. CDR1 and CDR2 from the germline V gene are MGHRA and YSYEKL. As DNA, the CDR3 is TGCGCCAGCAGCCAGATCAGCGGCCTGGGGATGAACACTGAAGCTTTCTTT. Encoded protein: CASSQISGLGMNTEAFF.

This clone has only a few counts. This chain links TRBV7-9 with TRBJ2-7, with D unresolved. V was trimmed by 5 bases and J by 6 bases, leaving 11 bases between them. CDR3 length: 12 residues. The V gene's germline CDR1 is SEHNR and CDR2 FQNEAQ (reference sequence). CDR3 residues: CASSIGDGEQYF. The CDR3 DNA reads as TGTGCCAGCAGCATCGGAGACGGCGAGCAGTACTTC.

The rearrangement joins TRBV23-1 to TRBJ1-5, with TRBD1 as a possible D gene (5 bases). TRBV23-1 is recorded as an ORF, its role being uncertain. This CDR3 spans 18 amino acids. The V gene lost 1 base and the J gene lost 4 bases, with 20 bases spanning the gap. CDR3 DNA sequence: TGCGCCAGCAGTCAATTCAAGGGCCGGGGGATCGGAAATCAGCCCCAGCATTTT. It encodes CASSQFKGRGIGNQPQHF.

The V gene is TRBV11-2, the J gene TRBJ1-1, with no clear D. Trimming removed 0 bases from V and 2 bases from J, with 7 bases in between. CDR1 and CDR2 (germline): SGHAT, FQNNGV. The CDR3 length is 14 residues. CDR3 loop: CASSLEIFNTEAFF. CDR3 nucleotide sequence: TGTGCCAGCAGCTTAGAAATATTTAACACTGAAGCTTTCTTT.

There are a few counts of this clone. The rearrangement links TRBV7-9 to TRBJ1-2; 8 bases agree with TRBD1. V shed 6 bases and J 7 bases; nucleotides not matched to a gene: 7. The germline V gene encodes CDR1 SEHNR and CDR2 FQNEAQ (reference sequence). This CDR3 has 13 amino acids. The CDR3 reads CASSQTGGFGYTF. CDR3 nucleotides: TGTGCCAGCAGTCAAACAGGGGGGTTTGGCTACACCTTC.

In its sample, this clone was seen a few times. The V call is TRBV5-8, the J call TRBJ1-2, with unresolved D. The CDR3 covers 13 residues. The V gene lost 4 bases and the J gene lost 4 bases, with 11 bases spanning the gap. Germline CDR1 and CDR2: SGHTS and YDEGEE. CDR3 bases: TGTGCCAGCAGCGTCCAGGTATCCTATGGCTACACCTTC. This translates into CASSVQVSYGYTF.

A few counts support this clone. This chain joins TRBV10-2 and TRBJ2-6, with D possibly TRBD2 on 5 matching bases. V lost 6 bases and J lost 1, with 7 bases in between. Germline values: CDR1 WSHSY, CDR2 SAAADI. This CDR3 has 14 residues. Here the CDR3 DNA reads TGCGCCAGCAGGGACTCTTCTGGGGCCAACGTCCTGACTTTC. Amino acid sequence: CASRDSSGANVLTF.

The genes are TRBV11-3 and TRBJ2-1; 14 bases align to TRBD2. Germline V gene sequence: CDR1 SGHNT, CDR2 YENEEA. The CDR3 runs to 14 residues. The J segment lost 12 bases and the V segment lost 4 bases, leaving 5 bases of the junction unmatched. The CDR3 spells CASSSRTSGGLQFF. CDR3 coding DNA: TGTGCCAGCAGCTCCAGGACTAGCGGGGGGTTGCAGTTCTTC.

This clone was recorded a few times. This chain uses TRBV28 with TRBJ1-2, with 7 bases that match TRBD1. The CDR3 has 14 residues. J lost 8 bases, V lost 2 bases, and 8 bases had no gene match. Germline V gene data show CDR1 as MDHEN and CDR2 as SYDVKM. CDR3 loop: CASSLGQVPWGYTF. The DNA for the CDR3 is TGTGCCAGCAGTTTAGGACAGGTGCCATGGGGCTACACCTTC.

V gene TRBV7-2 combines with J gene TRBJ2-3; unclear D gene. The CDR3 runs 13 residues. V lost 1 base to trimming and J lost 6 bases, with 8 bases between them. CDR1 is SGHTA and CDR2 is FQGNSA in the germline V gene. CDR3 sequence: CASSLGPTDTQYF. The CDR3 coding sequence is TGTGCCAGCAGCTTAGGGCCCACGGATACGCAGTATTTT.

This clone was observed a few times. The V and J genes are TRBV10-3 and TRBJ2-5, with a tentative D call TRBD2 (5 bases). The CDR3 length is 13 residues. V was shortened by 2 bases and J by 5 bases, with 9 bases between the two germline ends. Per germline, CDR1 ENHRY and CDR2 SYGVKD. In DNA, the CDR3 is TGTGCCATCAGTGAGGCTAGCTCCGAGACCCAGTACTTC. The encoded protein is CAISEASSETQYF.

The genes are TRBV4-3 and TRBJ1-1; TRBD1 is a possible D gene (6 bases). Trimming removed 0 bases at V and 3 bases at J, with 11 bases between. The CDR3 runs to 15 residues. CDR1 and CDR2 from the germline V gene are LGHNA and YSLEER. Here the CDR3 reads CASSQETGWDTEAFF. The DNA of the CDR3 is TGCGCCAGCAGCCAAGAGACAGGATGGGACACTGAAGCTTTCTTT.

This clone was counted between two and nine times. The rearrangement joins TRBV7-9 to TRBJ1-3; no firm D call. The CDR3 consists of 14 residues. Germline CDR1 and CDR2: SEHNR and FQNEAQ (reference sequence). The germline V and J ends were trimmed by 4 bases and 7 bases, with 14 bases remaining between them. The CDR3 DNA reads as TGTGCCAGCAGCTCCCTGGAGGCCGGGAACACCATATATTTT. Its protein is CASSSLEAGNTIYF.